The 31 T cell receptor beta chains given below trace back to one sample, sequenced in a study of cytomegalovirus exposure and HLA in healthy donors. Researchers ran the PCR with 60 Vbeta and 13 Jbeta primers. Sequencing was performed with immunoSEQ multiplex PCR; in TCRdb, only in-frame clones are kept and a portion is missing. The profile covers fewer than 200,000 clones, with over 65% appearing a single time and 0.7% to 0.8% taken by the ten largest. Sequenced input: PBMCs. The receptor set was obtained from a female donor in good health and CMV-seronegative.

This chain uses TRBV9 with TRBJ2-1; the match to TRBD2 covers 13 bases. The germline CDR1 and CDR2 sequences are SGDLS and YYNGEE. This CDR3 contains 18 residues. Trimming at V came to 3 bases and at J to 10 bases, leaving 16 bases not matched to a gene. The CDR3 DNA follows: TGTGCCAGCAGCGCCGACGAGCTGGGACTAGCGGGACTATGGGAGCAGTTCTTC. It codes for CASSADELGLAGLWEQFF.

The gene calls are TRBV10-3 and TRBJ1-5; D gene ambiguous. The CDR3 totals 15 residues. Germline V gene sequence: CDR1 ENHRY, CDR2 SYGVKD. Between the trimmed V and J ends, which lost 9 bases and 0 bases, there was a span of 15 bases. The CDR3 region has the DNA TGTGCCATTGCCTCCGGCGGTAATAGCAATCAGCCCCAGCATTTT. Its protein product is CAIASGGNSNQPQHF.

The chain uses TRBV29-1 and TRBJ2-1, with 12 bases fitting TRBD2. V trimming: 4 bases; J trimming: 7 bases; junction bases outside the gene matches: 8. From germline, CDR1 is SQVTM and CDR2 ANQGSEA. This CDR3 region has 15 residues. The CDR3 here is CSVGGGLAGFNEQFF. CDR3 coding DNA: TGCAGCGTTGGGGGCGGACTAGCGGGATTTAATGAGCAGTTCTTC.

The gene calls are TRBV18 and TRBJ1-5, with TRBD1 matching over 7 bases. Germline CDR1 is KGHSH and CDR2 is LQKENI. The CDR3 covers 15 residues. With 3 bases clipped from V and 4 bases from J, the junction kept 6 bases outside the gene matches. DNA of the CDR3: TGTGCCAGCTCACCGGAACAGGGGAGAAATCAGCCCCAGCATTTT. As protein: CASSPEQGRNQPQHF.

This clone was seen only a few times. V and J are TRBV5-6 and TRBJ2-7; TRBD1 matches 9 bases. The V and J ends lost 1 base and 3 bases, in that order; junction bases with no gene match: 5. The CDR3 loop spans 15 amino acids. In germline, CDR1 is SGHDT, CDR2 YYEEEE. The CDR3 region is CASSLFRDRDYEQYF. DNA for the CDR3: TGTGCCAGCAGCTTGTTTAGGGACAGGGACTACGAGCAGTACTTC.

The chain combines TRBV27 with TRBJ2-7; 10 bases map to TRBD2. Germline CDR1 and CDR2: MNHEY and SMNVEV (reference sequence). The CDR3 has 15 amino acids. With 2 bases clipped from V and 3 bases from J, the junction kept 4 bases outside the gene matches. This CDR3 is CASSLKTSGLYEQYF. The CDR3 DNA reads TGTGCCAGCAGTTTAAAGACTAGCGGGCTCTACGAGCAGTACTTC.

The count of this clone is one. This chain joins TRBV5-1 and TRBJ2-2, with 9 nucleotides matching TRBD1. Germline V gene data show CDR1 as SGHRS and CDR2 as YFSETQ. The CDR3 runs 16 residues. V lost 5 bases to trimming and J lost 5 bases; unmatched junction nucleotides: 10. The CDR3 region has the DNA TGCGCCAGCAGTGACCCGGGACAGGGTACAACCGGGGAGCTGTTTTTT. Amino acids: CASSDPGQGTTGELFF.

J is TRBJ1-5 and V is TRBV19, with 8 nucleotides matching TRBD1. Germline values: CDR1 LNHDA, CDR2 SQIVND (reference sequence). Germline trimming cut 5 bases from V and 6 bases from J; bases unmatched to any gene: 9. The CDR3 totals 15 residues. As DNA, the CDR3 is TGTGCCAGTAGTCTGACCCAGGGGGCTAGTCAGCCCCAGCATTTT. Its translation is CASSLTQGASQPQHF.

In this sample, this clone turned up once. The chain has TRBV7-9 and TRBJ2-7; D gene unclear. The germline V gene has CDR1 SEHNR and CDR2 FQNEAQ (reference sequence). The CDR3 totals 11 residues. V was cut by 8 bases and J by 4 bases, with 9 bases left in between. CDR3 in amino acids: CASRGEYEQYF. The DNA of the CDR3 is TGTGCCAGCCGAGGTGAATACGAGCAGTACTTC.

This sequence joins TRBV27 and TRBJ2-7; perhaps TRBD2 as D (5 bases). V was clipped by 4 bases and J by 4 bases, with 11 bases between them. The CDR3 sequence is 13 residues long. The germline CDR1 and CDR2 sequences are MNHEY and SMNVEV (reference sequence). The CDR3 DNA reads TGTGCCAGCAGTTGGGCTAGCAGTTACGAGCAGTACTTC. Translating gives CASSWASSYEQYF.

This chain connects TRBV19 to TRBJ2-3; no firm D call. CDR1 and CDR2 (germline): LNHDA, SQIVND (reference sequence). The CDR3 sequence is 13 residues long. Trimming cost V 7 bases and J 2 bases, with 10 bases left between them. The CDR3 loop is CASKRGPTDTQYF. CDR3 nucleotides: TGTGCCAGTAAACGTGGCCCCACAGATACGCAGTATTTT.

As for this clone: An end of the junction does not agree with germline; a read error may underlie this. The chain carries TRBV30 and TRBJ2-6; D may be TRBD1 (5 bases). In germline, CDR1 is GTSNPN, CDR2 SVGIG (reference sequence). The CDR3 runs to 15 residues. The CDR3 sequence: CAWSLWGSGANGLTF. CDR3 nucleotides: TGTGCCTGGAGTCTGTGGGGCTCTGGGGCCAACGGCCTGACTTTC.

The chain recombines TRBV7-2 with TRBJ2-7; D possibly corresponds to TRBD1 (5 bases). Per the germline V gene, CDR1 is SGHTA and CDR2 is FQGNSA. Deletions cut 4 bases from V and 6 bases from J, with 7 bases between. The CDR3 totals 11 residues. DNA of the CDR3: TGTGCCAGCAGCTCTAGGGGCGAGCAGTACTTC. Amino acids: CASSSRGEQYF.

The chain carries TRBV7-3 and TRBJ2-5; D possibly corresponds to TRBD2 (6 bases). V lost 1 base to trimming and J lost 1 base, with 10 bases between them. CDR1 and CDR2 from the germline V gene are SGHTA and FQGTGA. CDR3 size: 15 residues. The CDR3: CASSLIGRTQETQYF. The CDR3, as DNA: TGTGCCAGCAGCTTAATTGGGAGGACCCAAGAGACCCAGTACTTC.

V gene TRBV6-1 combines with J gene TRBJ2-1; 7 nucleotides line up with TRBD2. This CDR3 comprises 12 residues. The V and J ends lost 7 bases and 4 bases, in that order; junction bases with no gene match: 1. Germline CDR1 and CDR2: MNHNS and SASEGT. As DNA, the CDR3 is TGTGCCAGCACGCGGGGGTACAATGAGCAGTTCTTC. This sequence encodes CASTRGYNEQFF.

The chain carries TRBV7-2 and TRBJ2-5; D unclear. V was trimmed by 5 bases and J by 5 bases, leaving 9 bases between them. The CDR3 runs 12 residues. Germline-derived CDR1 and CDR2 are SGHTA and FQGNSA. CDR3 in amino acids: CASSQSRETQYF. In nucleotides, the CDR3 is TGTGCCAGCAGCCAAAGTCGGGAGACCCAGTACTTC.

The rearrangement links TRBV19 to TRBJ2-3; TRBD2 agrees at 11 bases. The CDR3 consists of 20 residues. The junction had 16 bases not matched to a gene; V was cut back by 5 bases and J by 0 bases. From germline, CDR1 is LNHDA and CDR2 SQIVND (reference sequence). CDR3 nucleotides: TGTGCCAGTAGTCTTCAACGCTCTAGCGGGAGGTTCCCTAGCACAGATACGCAGTATTTT. It is translated as CASSLQRSSGRFPSTDTQYF.

The V call is TRBV28, the J call TRBJ2-7, with 9 bases matching TRBD1. J was trimmed by 7 bases and V by 5 bases; bases with no gene match: 12. The CDR3 has 15 residues. Per germline, CDR1 MDHEN and CDR2 SYDVKM. Here the CDR3 DNA reads TGTGCCAGCAGTCACCGGGACAGGGCCTTTATGGAGCAGTACTTC. It yields the protein CASSHRDRAFMEQYF.

This clone was detected only once. The chain links TRBV4-2 to TRBJ1-1; possibly TRBD1 for D (5 bases). Per the germline V gene, CDR1 is LGHNA and CDR2 is YNFKEQ. The ends were cut back, 0 bases at V and 4 bases at J, with 15 bases in the middle. The CDR3 sequence is 16 residues long. CDR3 in amino acids: CASSQDESQGSTEAFF. In DNA, the CDR3 is TGTGCCAGCAGCCAAGATGAGTCGCAGGGTAGCACTGAAGCTTTCTTT.

CDR3 sequence: CASNPGLATDTQYF. The CDR3 DNA reads as TGTGCCAGCAACCCGGGACTAGCCACAGATACGCAGTATTTT. This chain joins TRBV28 and TRBJ2-3; 9 bases match TRBD2. CDR3 length: 14 residues. J lost 2 bases, V lost 7 bases, and 4 bases had no gene match. Germline V gene lookup returns CDR1 MDHEN and CDR2 SYDVKM.

The chain recombines TRBV4-3 with TRBJ2-7; 8 bases map to TRBD1. The CDR3 length is 16 residues. V trimming: 4 bases; J trimming: 4 bases; junction bases outside the gene matches: 12. Germline CDR1 reads LGHNA; CDR2 reads YSLEER. The CDR3 DNA sequence: TGCGCCAGCAGCCTTCGACAGGGGCCCCCTTCTTACGAGCAGTACTTC. This translates into CASSLRQGPPSYEQYF.

This chain uses TRBV7-8 with TRBJ2-1; 10 bases agree with TRBD2. Germline CDR1 reads SGHVS; CDR2 reads FQNEAQ. V lost 2 bases, J lost 12 bases, and 10 bases stayed unmatched. The CDR3 is 15 amino acids. For the CDR3, the DNA is TGTGCCAGCAGCTTATACCCTAGCGGGAGATCGACGCAGTTCTTC. Its protein product is CASSLYPSGRSTQFF. The variable domain in full, with the rest retrieved from reference TRBV7-8 and TRBJ2-1, is GAGVSQSPRYKVAKRGQDVALRCDPISGHVSLFWYQQALGQGPEFLTYFQNEAQLDKSGLPSDRFFAERPEGSVSTLKIQRTQQEDSAVYLCASSLYPSGRSTQFFGPGTRLTVL.

The chain employs TRBV5-4 and TRBJ1-6; TRBD1 might be the D (6 bases). Trimming pared 5 bases from V and 7 bases from J, leaving 13 bases between. Germline V gene data show CDR1 as SGHNT and CDR2 as YYREEE (reference sequence). The length of the CDR3 is 14 residues. CDR3 amino acids: CASRHRDINSPLHF. For the CDR3, the DNA is TGTGCCAGCAGACACAGGGATATAAATTCACCCCTCCACTTT.

The J gene is TRBJ1-1, the V gene TRBV7-9; D unresolved. Per germline, CDR1 SEHNR and CDR2 FQNEAQ (reference sequence). The CDR3 covers 14 residues. Trimming removed 3 bases from V and 1 base from J, with 9 bases in between. CDR3 DNA sequence: TGTGCCAGCAGCTTGGAGGCGGCGAACACTGAAGCTTTCTTT. Translating it yields CASSLEAANTEAFF.

This chain uses TRBV11-2 with TRBJ2-7; 7 positions match TRBD2. Germline CDR1 SGHAT, CDR2 FQNNGV. V was pared by 8 bases and J by 0 bases, with 13 bases of the junction left unmatched. The CDR3 contains 16 residues. In DNA, the CDR3 is TGTGCCAGCCAAGCATTAAGCGGGGAGAGCTCCTACGAGCAGTACTTC. Amino acid sequence: CASQALSGESSYEQYF.

This chain joins TRBV2 and TRBJ1-4, with TRBD1 as a possible D gene (5 bases). Trimming removed 7 bases from V and 6 bases from J, with 15 bases in between. CDR3 length equals 14 residues. Germline values: CDR1 SNHLY, CDR2 FYNNEI. CDR3 protein: CASMRGGDDEKLFF. Written as DNA, the CDR3 is TGTGCCAGCATGCGCGGGGGGGACGATGAAAAACTGTTTTTT.

This clone came up once. DNA for the CDR3: TGTGCCAGCAGCCTTACAGGGGTAAGCACAGATACGCAGTATTTT. Translation gives CASSLTGVSTDTQYF. The J gene is TRBJ2-3, the V gene TRBV11-2; 7 nucleotides match TRBD1. This CDR3 is built from 15 residues. Germline trimming cut 5 bases from V and 0 bases from J; bases unmatched to any gene: 5. CDR1 is SGHAT, CDR2 FQNNGV, per germline. Complete variable domain (other parts from reference TRBV11-2 and TRBJ2-3): EAGVAQSPRYKIIEKRQSVAFWCNPISGHATLYWYQQILGQGPKLLIQFQNNGVVDDSQLPKDRFSAERLKGVDSTLKIQPAKLEDSAVYLCASSLTGVSTDTQYFGPGTRLTVL.

A few counts support this clone. The V call is TRBV10-1, the J call TRBJ1-6; TRBD1 is a possible D gene (5 bases). Germline CDR1 is WNHNN and CDR2 is SYGVQD (reference sequence). Trimming pared 6 bases from V and 4 bases from J, leaving 10 bases between. The CDR3 spans 14 residues. The CDR3 DNA sequence: TGCGCCAGCAGAACAGACAGTTATAATTCACCCCTCCACTTT. It is translated as CASRTDSYNSPLHF.

The rearrangement joins TRBV7-9 to TRBJ2-1, with TRBD1 matching 7 bases. This CDR3 comprises 15 residues. V shed 5 bases, J shed 4 bases, and the junction held 8 bases outside the gene matches. Germline lookup yields CDR1 SEHNR and CDR2 FQNEAQ (reference sequence). The DNA for the CDR3 is TGTGCCAGCAGCAGGGGACAGATCTTATACAATGAGCAGTTCTTC. It translates to CASSRGQILYNEQFF.

The CDR3 spells CASRIGGQGADTQYF. The CDR3 DNA reads TGTGCCAGCAGGATAGGGGGGCAGGGGGCGGATACGCAGTATTTT. This rearrangement joins TRBV6-5 to TRBJ2-3; TRBD1 aligns across 8 bases. The length of the CDR3 is 15 residues. The V and J ends lost 6 bases and 6 bases, in that order; junction bases with no gene match: 11. Germline V gene sequence: CDR1 MNHEY, CDR2 SVGAGI.

V and J are TRBV5-6 and TRBJ1-2, with D uncertain. V dropped 0 bases and J dropped 5 bases, with 14 bases sitting between them. Looked up from germline, CDR1 is SGHDT and CDR2 is YYEEEE. The CDR3 is 15 residues long. CDR3 residues: CASSLGDSLEYGYTF. Here the CDR3 DNA reads TGTGCCAGCAGCTTGGGAGATTCCCTGGAGTATGGCTACACCTTC.